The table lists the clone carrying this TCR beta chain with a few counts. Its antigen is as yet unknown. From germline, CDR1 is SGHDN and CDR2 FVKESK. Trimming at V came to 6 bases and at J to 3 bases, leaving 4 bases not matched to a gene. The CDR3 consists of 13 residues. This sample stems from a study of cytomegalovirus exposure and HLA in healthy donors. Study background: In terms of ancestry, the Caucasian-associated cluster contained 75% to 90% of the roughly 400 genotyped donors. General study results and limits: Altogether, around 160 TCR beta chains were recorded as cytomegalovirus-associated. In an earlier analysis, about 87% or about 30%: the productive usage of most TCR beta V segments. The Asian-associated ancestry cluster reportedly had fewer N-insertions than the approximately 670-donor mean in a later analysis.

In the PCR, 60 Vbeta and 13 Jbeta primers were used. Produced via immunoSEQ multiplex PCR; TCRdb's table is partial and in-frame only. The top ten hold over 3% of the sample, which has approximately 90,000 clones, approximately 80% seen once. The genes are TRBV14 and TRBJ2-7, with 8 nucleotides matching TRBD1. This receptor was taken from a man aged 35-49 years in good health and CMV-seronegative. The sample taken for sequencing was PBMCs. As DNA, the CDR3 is TGTGCCAGCAGGGACGACAGGGGCTACGAGCAGTACTTC. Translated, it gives CASRDDRGYEQYF.